The 18 T cell receptor beta chains in this list originate from one sample, sequenced in a study of T cells after yellow fever vaccination. TCRdb called the 5' RACE reads again in MiXCR, with one record for every CDR3 protein. In the table there are hundreds of thousands of distinct CDR3 sequences, 9% to 15% of which are singletons. Sample: PBMCs, taken on the day of the yellow fever booster vaccination. These receptors were obtained from a man aged 30 to 45 who received the YFV17D yellow fever vaccine.

This clonotype was counted a few times. This chain joins TRBV5-4 and TRBJ1-6; perhaps TRBD1 as D (5 bases). The CDR3 contains 14 residues. Deletions cut 6 bases from V and 8 bases from J, with 15 bases between. Germline V gene sequence: CDR1 SGHNT, CDR2 YYREEE (reference sequence). The CDR3 nucleotides are TGTGCCAGCACCCTAGGGCAGGGTGATTCACCCCTCCACTTT. It translates to CASTLGQGDSPLHF.

This clonotype showed up just a few times. The chain joins TRBV9 to TRBJ2-5; D ambiguous. The germline V gene has CDR1 SGDLS and CDR2 YYNGEE. The V end was cut by 5 bases, the J end by 2 bases, with 10 bases between. CDR3 size: 13 residues. CDR3: CASRRDQQETQYF. The CDR3 region has the DNA TGTGCCAGCAGGAGAGATCAGCAAGAGACCCAGTACTTC.

This clonotype came up a few times. V usage is TRBV29-1 and J usage is TRBJ1-2; D may be TRBD1 (5 bases). V was pared by 4 bases and J by 2 bases, with 11 bases between. Germline values: CDR1 SQVTM, CDR2 ANQGSEA. The CDR3 totals 13 residues. The CDR3, as DNA: TGCAGCGTTGTAGGGGTCGGGAACTATGGCTACACCTTC. Amino acids: CSVVGVGNYGYTF.

This sequence joins TRBV20-1 and TRBJ2-5, with no clear D. The CDR3 spans 12 residues. Germline V gene sequence: CDR1 DFQATT, CDR2 SNEGSKA (reference sequence). V was cut by 7 bases and J by 1 base, with 10 bases left in between. The CDR3 DNA is TGCAGTGTTCGACCCGTCCAAGAGACCCAGTACTTC. Translation gives CSVRPVQETQYF.

The chain has TRBV15 and TRBJ1-1; D is perhaps TRBD1 (5 bases). The V end lost 8 bases, the J end lost 1 base, and 8 bases lay between the germline ends. CDR1 is LNHNV, CDR2 YYDKDF, per germline (reference sequence). This CDR3 has 12 residues. CDR3 protein: CATQGGNTEAFF. In DNA form, the CDR3 reads TGTGCCACCCAGGGAGGGAACACTGAAGCTTTCTTT.

V gene TRBV27 combines with J gene TRBJ2-7; TRBD2 agrees at 14 bases. V trimming: 5 bases; J trimming: 2 bases; junction bases outside the gene matches: 17. The germline gives CDR1 MNHEY, CDR2 SMNVEV (reference sequence). CDR3 length: 20 amino acids. The CDR3 here is CASSLGTSGRAGGFPYEQYF. In DNA, the CDR3 is TGTGCCAGCAGTCTCGGGACTAGCGGGAGAGCAGGGGGCTTCCCCTACGAGCAGTACTTC.

This clonotype showed up just a few times. The V gene is TRBV20-1, the J gene TRBJ1-2; possible D gene TRBD1, 5 bases. This CDR3 has 14 amino acids. Between the trimmed V and J ends, which lost 6 bases and 7 bases, there was a span of 21 bases. CDR1 is DFQATT, CDR2 SNEGSKA, per germline (reference sequence). The CDR3 sequence is CSAPPGGSESGYTF. The CDR3 bases are TGCAGTGCCCCCCCCGGGGGGTCTGAATCTGGCTACACCTTC.

The chain is built from TRBV15 and TRBJ2-7, with TRBD1 identical over 10 bases. J lost 2 bases, V lost 3 bases, and 10 bases had no gene match. The germline V gene has CDR1 LNHNV and CDR2 YYDKDF (reference sequence). The CDR3 consists of 17 residues. The CDR3 DNA reads TGTGCCACCAGCAGTACCTTCCGGGACAGGGGAACCTACGAGCAGTACTTC. It is translated as CATSSTFRDRGTYEQYF.

This clonotype turned up a few times. J is TRBJ1-1 and V is TRBV5-1, with D perhaps matching TRBD1 (5 bases). CDR3 length equals 16 residues. Germline CDR1 is SGHRS and CDR2 is YFSETQ. With 4 bases removed from V and 4 bases from J, the gap between germline ends came to 20 bases. In DNA form, the CDR3 reads TGCGCCAGCAGCCCGGGGGGGGGGACCAGAAGCACTGAAGCTTTCTTT. It yields the protein CASSPGGGTRSTEAFF.

The rearrangement uses TRBV11-1 and TRBJ2-7; D possibly corresponds to TRBD1 (5 bases). CDR1 is SGHAT, CDR2 FQDESV, per germline (reference sequence). The V end was cut by 3 bases, the J end by 2 bases, with 11 bases between. CDR3 length: 14 residues. The CDR3 DNA follows: TGTGCCAGCAGCTTCACACAGGTAACCTACGAGCAGTACTTC. It codes for CASSFTQVTYEQYF.

This chain joins TRBV5-4 and TRBJ1-1; D unclear. This CDR3 contains 15 residues. V shed 4 bases and J shed 4 bases, with 17 bases lying between them. Looked up from germline, CDR1 is SGHNT and CDR2 is YYREEE (reference sequence). In DNA form, the CDR3 reads TGTGCCAGCAGCATCCGGACGGGGATGGGCACTGAAGCTTTCTTT. Its translation is CASSIRTGMGTEAFF.

This clonotype was seen a handful of times. The chain employs TRBV5-1 and TRBJ2-7; D is undetermined. The V gene's germline CDR1 is SGHRS and CDR2 YFSETQ. V gave up 4 bases and J gave up 5 bases, with 13 bases separating them. The CDR3 is 13 residues long. In nucleotides, the CDR3 is TGCGCCAGCAGCCCCTCTCGGCCGGACGAGCAGTACTTC. It specifies CASSPSRPDEQYF.

The J gene is TRBJ1-1, the V gene TRBV6-2 or TRBV6-3; perhaps TRBD1 as D (6 bases). The germline V and J ends were trimmed by 5 bases and 0 bases, with 13 bases remaining between them. This CDR3 contains 15 residues. In germline, CDR1 is MNHEY, CDR2 SVGEGT. In DNA, the CDR3 is TGTGCCAGCAGTGAGGACAGTTTCTTGAACACTGAAGCTTTCTTT. This sequence encodes CASSEDSFLNTEAFF.

This clonotype appeared many times. This sequence joins TRBV19 and TRBJ2-1, with D unclear. CDR1 LNHDA and CDR2 SQIVND come from the germline V gene (reference sequence). Trimming removed 4 bases from V and 7 bases from J, with 20 bases in between. The CDR3 length is 16 residues. DNA of the CDR3: TGTGCCAGTAGTAGCCCGCCCCCACGGATCTATAATGAGCAGTTCTTC. Protein product: CASSSPPPRIYNEQFF.

The chain joins TRBV7-9 to TRBJ2-7; D not resolved. Germline V CDR1 and CDR2: SEHNR, FQNEAQ (reference sequence). CDR3 length equals 14 residues. Trimming left V 3 bases short and J 5 bases short, with 14 bases between. The CDR3 here is CASSLVDYRDEQYF. DNA for the CDR3: TGTGCCAGCAGCTTGGTAGATTATAGGGACGAGCAGTACTTC. The entire variable domain, with the rest obtained from reference TRBV7-9 and TRBJ2-7, is as follows: DTGVSQNPRHKITKRGQNVTFRCDPISEHNRLYWYRQTLGQGPEFLTYFQNEAQLEKSRLLSDRFSAERPKGSFSTLEIQRTEQGDSAMYLCASSLVDYRDEQYFGPGTRLTVT.

The chain is built from TRBV21-1 and TRBJ2-7. TRBV21-1 is recorded as a pseudogene. This CDR3 spans 16 amino acids. This chain's CDR3 is CASSKIPTESPYEQYF. As DNA, the CDR3 is TGTGCCAGCAGCAAAATTCCCACAGAAAGTCCGTACGAGCAGTACTTC.

CDR3 residues: CASKLKGQIYEQYF. In DNA, the CDR3 is TGTGCCAGCAAACTGAAAGGACAGATCTACGAGCAGTACTTC. This rearrangement joins TRBV28 to TRBJ2-7; a weak D match, TRBD1 (6 bases). CDR1 and CDR2 (germline): MDHEN, SYDVKM. This CDR3 is built from 14 residues. V shed 7 bases and J shed 3 bases, with 16 bases lying between them.

The V gene is TRBV29-1, the J gene TRBJ2-7; no firm D call. Trimming shortened V by 4 bases and J by 1 base, and 14 bases separated the two germline ends. Germline V lookup: CDR1 SQVTM, CDR2 ANQGSEA. The CDR3 has 14 amino acids. The CDR3 coding sequence is TGCAGCGTTGTTTCGACGCTGAGTTCCTACGAGCAGTACTTC. Translating it yields CSVVSTLSSYEQYF.